These 10 T cell receptor beta chains share one sample of origin, sequenced in a study of cytomegalovirus exposure and HLA in healthy donors. Both 60 Vbeta primers and 13 Jbeta primers went into the PCR. Only in-frame clones appear in the TCRdb table, and some are missing; sequencing was by immunoSEQ multiplex PCR. The sample has about 160,000 clones; about 71% are singletons. The sample was PBMCs. The receptors shown here come from a woman aged 40 to 50 in good health and CMV-seropositive.

The chain is built from TRBV4-3 and TRBJ1-4; 9 nucleotides align to TRBD1. The germline CDR1 and CDR2 sequences are LGHNA and YSLEER. The CDR3 covers 19 residues. After removal of 0 bases from V and 0 bases from J, the junction contained 8 bases not matched to a gene. CDR3 DNA: TGCGCCAGCAGCCAAGATCTTGACAGGGGGTCAACAACTAATGAAAAACTGTTTTTT. Translating gives CASSQDLDRGSTTNEKLFF.

The V call is TRBV18, the J call TRBJ1-1; 10 bases line up with TRBD1. V was pared by 4 bases and J by 0 bases, with 8 bases of the junction left unmatched. The CDR3 consists of 17 residues. CDR1 and CDR2 from the germline V gene are KGHSH and LQKENI. CDR3 bases: TGTGCCAGCTCACAAGAGACAGGGGGCTCGATGAACACTGAAGCTTTCTTT. Its translation is CASSQETGGSMNTEAFF.

This clone has a single count. The chain employs TRBV5-1 and TRBJ2-7; 7 bases fit TRBD1. V dropped 3 bases and J dropped 0; count of bases not matched to a gene: 6. The germline gives CDR1 SGHRS, CDR2 YFSETQ. The CDR3 has 15 residues. This chain's CDR3 is CASSWDSPSSYEQYF. The CDR3 bases are TGCGCCAGCAGCTGGGACAGTCCAAGCTCCTACGAGCAGTACTTC.

This clone has only a few counts. V usage is TRBV15 and J usage is TRBJ1-1; D is undetermined. Trimming removed 3 bases at V and 0 bases at J, with 8 bases between. Germline V lookup: CDR1 LNHNV, CDR2 YYDKDF (reference sequence). CDR3 length: 14 residues. DNA of the CDR3: TGTGCCACCAGCAGCTTAACAGTGAACACTGAAGCTTTCTTT. As protein: CATSSLTVNTEAFF.

This sequence joins TRBV7-9 and TRBJ2-1, with D possibly TRBD2 on 6 matching bases. The CDR3 sequence is 15 residues long. Trimming cost V 5 bases and J 4 bases, with 15 bases left between them. CDR1 and CDR2 from the germline V gene are SEHNR and FQNEAQ (reference sequence). The CDR3 here is CASSLGPGGYNEQFF. The DNA of the CDR3 is TGTGCCAGCAGCCTCGGCCCCGGGGGTTACAATGAGCAGTTCTTC.

This sequence joins TRBV5-1 and TRBJ2-3, with D perhaps TRBD2 (7 bases). CDR1 SGHRS and CDR2 YFSETQ come from the germline V gene. V was trimmed by 2 bases and J by 4 bases, leaving 14 bases between them. The CDR3 loop spans 15 amino acids. CDR3 amino acids: CASSFGGAVSDTQYF. CDR3 sequence (DNA): TGCGCCAGCAGCTTTGGGGGGGCAGTATCAGATACGCAGTATTTT.

V gene TRBV5-1 combines with J gene TRBJ2-1; 8 nucleotides agree with TRBD2. The CDR3 sequence is 14 residues long. V lost 7 bases to trimming and J lost 4 bases; unmatched junction nucleotides: 7. CDR1 SGHRS and CDR2 YFSETQ come from the germline V gene. DNA for the CDR3: TGCGCCAGCTATAGCGGGACTGCTTACAATGAGCAGTTCTTC. It encodes CASYSGTAYNEQFF.

With regard to this clone: A read error may produce the germline difference seen at one junction end. The rearrangement uses TRBV19 and TRBJ1-5; 9 bases agree with TRBD1. Germline lookup yields CDR1 LNHDA and CDR2 SQIVND (reference sequence). This CDR3 region has 14 residues. Here the CDR3 reads CASSMGQGNQPQNF. CDR3 nucleotide sequence: TGTGCCAGTAGTATGGGACAGGGTAATCAGCCCCAGAATTTT.

The chain uses TRBV7-8 and TRBJ1-1; D is unclear. Germline lookup yields CDR1 SGHVS and CDR2 FQNEAQ. The CDR3 runs 13 residues. V was cut by 1 base and J by 6 bases, with 9 bases left in between. CDR3 DNA sequence: TGTGCCAGCAGCTTAGTATCGAGTCCTGAAGCTTTCTTT. Amino acids: CASSLVSSPEAFF.

The chain employs TRBV5-4 and TRBJ2-7; no reliable D call. Trimming stripped 0 bases from V and 0 bases from J, with 4 bases between. Per the germline V gene, CDR1 is SGHNT and CDR2 is YYREEE (reference sequence). The CDR3 length is 13 residues. CDR3 nucleotide sequence: TGTGCCAGCAGCTTGGCCGTCTCCTACGAGCAGTACTTC. Translation gives CASSLAVSYEQYF.